Following are 32 T cell receptor beta chains from one sample sequenced in a study of shared clonotypes between healthy human individuals. Sequenced by immunoSEQ multiplex PCR; TCRdb stores in-frame clones only, minus some. Found here are 450,000 or so clones, roughly three quarters of them singletons; the top ten hold approximately 12%. The sample was PBMCs. These receptors originate from a middle-aged woman in good health. Some clones in this sample may be carry-over from other donors' samples.

For this clone: A read error is likely here: a far larger clone is one base away. The genes are TRBV28 and TRBJ2-1, with 11 nucleotides matching TRBD1. Germline-derived CDR1 and CDR2 are MDHEN and SYDVKM. The CDR3 totals 15 residues. The CDR3 spells CASSLGQGVRNEQLF. The CDR3 bases are TGTGCCAGCAGTTTGGGACAGGGGGTAAGAAATGAGCAGCTCTTC.

The V and J genes are TRBV6-6 and TRBJ1-1; no reliable D call. The ends were cut back, 2 bases at V and 6 bases at J, with 13 bases in the middle. Germline assignment: CDR1 MNHNY and CDR2 SVGAGI (reference sequence). This CDR3 has 14 amino acids. CDR3 nucleotide sequence: TGTGCCAGCAGTTACCAGGTCGGGTACCCTGAAGCTTTCTTT. Protein product: CASSYQVGYPEAFF.

This chain connects TRBV9 to TRBJ2-3; TRBD2 matches at 7 bases. V trimming: 2 bases; J trimming: 2 bases; junction bases outside the gene matches: 11. Per the germline V gene, CDR1 is SGDLS and CDR2 is YYNGEE. There are 17 residues in the CDR3. CDR3 in amino acids: CASSVPLDGGSTDTQYF. CDR3 DNA sequence: TGTGCCAGCAGCGTCCCCTTGGACGGGGGGTCCACAGATACGCAGTATTTT. Full variable domain (missing parts from reference TRBV9 and TRBJ2-3): DSGVTQTPKHLITATGQRVTLRCSPRSGDLSVYWYQQSLDQGLQFLIQYYNGEERAKGNILERFSAQQFPDLHSELNLSSLELGDSALYFCASSVPLDGGSTDTQYFGPGTRLTVL.

The chain recombines TRBV5-4 with TRBJ2-7; the match to TRBD1 covers 9 bases. This CDR3 is 14 amino acids long. Germline V CDR1 and CDR2: SGHNT, YYREEE (reference sequence). With V trimmed by 3 bases and J by 3 bases, 4 bases remained unmatched. CDR3 protein: CASSSGQGHYEQYF. CDR3 bases: TGTGCCAGCAGCTCGGGACAGGGTCACTACGAGCAGTACTTC.

The CDR3 protein is CASSEPGVGYTF. The CDR3 coding sequence is TGTGCCAGCAGTGAACCGGGGGTCGGCTACACCTTC. The chain carries TRBV2 and TRBJ1-2, with a weak D call TRBD1 (5 bases). V shed 2 bases and J shed 8 bases, with 9 bases lying between them. The CDR3 extends over 12 amino acids. Germline-derived CDR1 and CDR2 are SNHLY and FYNNEI.

A single count supports this clone. This chain uses TRBV11-2 with TRBJ2-7; D not certain. This CDR3 is built from 15 residues. The V end was cut by 1 base, the J end by 0 bases, with 10 bases between. Germline CDR1 and CDR2: SGHAT and FQNNGV. CDR3 DNA: TGTGCCAGCAGCTTAGGGTCCCTTGGCTCCTACGAGCAGTACTTC. Protein product: CASSLGSLGSYEQYF.

The chain combines TRBV9 with TRBJ2-5, with 9 bases fitting TRBD2. Trimming at V came to 0 bases and at J to 5 bases, leaving 5 bases not matched to a gene. Germline-derived CDR1 and CDR2 are SGDLS and YYNGEE. This CDR3 is 15 amino acids long. The CDR3 region is CASSVDSGRWETQYF. As DNA, the CDR3 is TGTGCCAGCAGCGTAGATAGCGGGAGATGGGAGACCCAGTACTTC.

As concerns this clone: Other DNA sequences in this specimen translate into the identical CDR3. The rearrangement uses TRBV5-1 and TRBJ2-1, with TRBD2 as a possible D gene (6 bases). CDR3 size: 15 residues. CDR1 is SGHRS and CDR2 is YFSETQ in the germline V gene. V was pared by 4 bases and J by 0 bases, with 11 bases between. The CDR3 coding sequence is TGCGCCAGCAGCATTAGCGGTAGCTCCTACAATGAGCAGTTCTTC. Translation: CASSISGSSYNEQFF.

V usage is TRBV28 and J usage is TRBJ2-4; D is possibly TRBD2 (5 bases). CDR1 is MDHEN, CDR2 SYDVKM, per germline. Trimming took off 7 bases at V and 5 bases at J, with 9 bases between the two ends. The CDR3 has 12 amino acids. CDR3 amino acids: CASTDYQNIQYF. In DNA form, the CDR3 reads TGTGCCAGCACCGACTACCAAAACATTCAGTACTTC. Full variable domain (outside the CDR3, taken from reference TRBV28 and TRBJ2-4): DVKVTQSSRYLVKRTGEKVFLECVQDMDHENMFWYRQDPGLGLRLIYFSYDVKMKEKGDIPEGYSVSREKKERFSLILESASTNQTSMYLCASTDYQNIQYFGAGTRLSVL.

This sequence joins TRBV1 and TRBJ1-1; the DNA was not compared with TRBD1, the D call given in the table. TRBV1 is assigned pseudogene status. This CDR3 comprises 15 residues. Here the CDR3 reads CTSSQGDRENTEAFF. CDR3 nucleotide sequence: TGCACCAGCAGCCAAGGAGACAGGGAGAATACTGAAGCTTTCTTT.

The V and J genes are TRBV5-1 and TRBJ2-2; D is possibly TRBD1 or TRBD2 (5 bases each). Germline V gives CDR1 SGHRS, CDR2 YFSETQ. Trimming removed 7 bases from V and 3 bases from J, with 16 bases in between. This CDR3 region has 15 residues. In DNA, the CDR3 is TGCGCCAGCGCCTATATTGGGACCGACACCGGGGAGCTGTTTTTT. This sequence encodes CASAYIGTDTGELFF.

V and J are TRBV30 and TRBJ2-3; no clear D gene. Between the trimmed V and J ends, which lost 0 bases and 1 base, there was a span of 2 bases. There are 12 residues in the CDR3. Germline V gene sequence: CDR1 GTSNPN, CDR2 SVGIG (reference sequence). The CDR3 region has the DNA TGTGCCTGGAGTGTAGGCACAGATACGCAGTATTTT. Translation gives CAWSVGTDTQYF. Full variable domain (remainder filled in from reference TRBV30 and TRBJ2-3): SQTIHQWPATLVQPVGSPLSLECTVEGTSNPNLYWYRQAAGRGLQLLFYSVGIGQISSEVPQNLSASRPQDRQFILSSKKLLLSDSGFYLCAWSVGTDTQYFGPGTRLTVL.

The chain employs TRBV28 and TRBJ2-3, with no clear D. The V and J ends lost 8 bases and 10 bases respectively, with 16 bases between them. The CDR3 consists of 12 residues. CDR1 is MDHEN and CDR2 is SYDVKM in the germline V gene. The CDR3 loop is CASALPGVSQYF. The CDR3, as DNA: TGTGCCAGCGCCTTGCCCGGCGTGTCGCAGTATTTT. The full variable domain, in which reference TRBV28 and TRBJ2-3 provide the parts outside the CDR3, is DVKVTQSSRYLVKRTGEKVFLECVQDMDHENMFWYRQDPGLGLRLIYFSYDVKMKEKGDIPEGYSVSREKKERFSLILESASTNQTSMYLCASALPGVSQYFGPGTRLTVL.

The chain is built from TRBV5-1 and TRBJ2-1; 8 bases align to TRBD2. This CDR3 spans 15 amino acids. Germline CDR1 reads SGHRS; CDR2 reads YFSETQ. With 4 bases clipped from V and 8 bases from J, the junction kept 11 bases outside the gene matches. The CDR3 sequence is CASSPKAGVSDEQFF. CDR3 DNA: TGCGCCAGCAGCCCCAAAGCGGGAGTCTCGGATGAGCAGTTCTTC.

The chain carries TRBV30 and TRBJ2-7; D call uncertain. V lost 0 bases and J 2 bases, leaving 11 bases between the germline ends. CDR3 length: 14 residues. Germline CDR1 and CDR2: GTSNPN and SVGIG (reference sequence). The CDR3 loop reads CAWSVQLVAYEQYF. The CDR3 region has the DNA TGTGCCTGGAGTGTACAATTAGTTGCCTACGAGCAGTACTTC.

This clone was recorded many times. The chain couples TRBV6-5 to TRBJ1-5; no clear D. The CDR3 covers 13 residues. Trimming took 0 bases from V and 7 from J, leaving 7 bases between them. Germline V gene sequence: CDR1 MNHEY, CDR2 SVGAGI. The CDR3 loop is CASSYSPGQPQHF. CDR3 in DNA: TGTGCCAGCAGTTACTCTCCAGGCCAGCCCCAGCATTTT.

J is TRBJ2-5 and V is TRBV18; 10 bases agree with TRBD1. The germline V gene has CDR1 KGHSH and CDR2 LQKENI. V was clipped by 5 bases and J by 2 bases; unmatched bases: 5. The CDR3 has 15 residues. The CDR3 DNA reads as TGTGCCAGCTCAGCCAGGGACAGGGGTCAAGAGACCCAGTACTTC. This sequence encodes CASSARDRGQETQYF.

The V and J genes are TRBV5-1 and TRBJ2-7; tentative D call: TRBD2 (6 bases). Germline V gives CDR1 SGHRS, CDR2 YFSETQ. The CDR3 spans 16 residues. V gave up 0 bases and J gave up 0 bases, with 13 bases separating them. The CDR3 region is CASSLDKRASSYEQYF. CDR3 bases: TGCGCCAGCAGCTTGGATAAGCGGGCCAGCTCCTACGAGCAGTACTTC.

The genes are TRBV11-1 and TRBJ2-7; 9 positions match TRBD2. The CDR3 is made up of 15 amino acids. In germline, CDR1 is SGHAT, CDR2 FQDESV (reference sequence). Unmatched junction bases numbered 5, after V lost 5 bases and J lost 0 bases. CDR3 sequence: CASSASGRSSYEQYF. CDR3 coding DNA: TGTGCCAGCAGCGCAAGCGGGAGGAGCTCCTACGAGCAGTACTTC.

This clone was counted at least ten times. The V call is TRBV28, the J call TRBJ1-2; D is ambiguous. Germline CDR1 reads MDHEN; CDR2 reads SYDVKM. The ends were cut back, 6 bases at V and 4 bases at J, with 21 bases in the middle. This CDR3 has 16 amino acids. The CDR3: CASSFPIGPLSYGYTF. The CDR3 region has the DNA TGTGCCAGCAGCTTCCCTATAGGACCTCTTTCCTATGGCTACACCTTC.

The V and J genes are TRBV30 and TRBJ2-4; TRBD1 agrees at 9 bases. The CDR3 covers 15 residues. The J segment lost 8 bases and the V segment lost 1 base, leaving 9 bases of the junction unmatched. CDR1 and CDR2 from the germline V gene are GTSNPN and SVGIG (reference sequence). The CDR3 coding sequence is TGTGCCTGGAGTGGAGGATTTGACAGGGGGGACATTCAGTACTTC. Translating it yields CAWSGGFDRGDIQYF. Full variable domain (rest looked up from reference TRBV30 and TRBJ2-4): SQTIHQWPATLVQPVGSPLSLECTVEGTSNPNLYWYRQAAGRGLQLLFYSVGIGQISSEVPQNLSASRPQDRQFILSSKKLLLSDSGFYLCAWSGGFDRGDIQYFGAGTRLSVL.

V is TRBV11-2 and J is TRBJ1-1, with D possibly being TRBD1 (6 bases). Between the trimmed V and J ends, which lost 1 base and 5 bases, there was a span of 14 bases. Germline CDR1 and CDR2: SGHAT and FQNNGV. The CDR3 covers 15 residues. Here the CDR3 DNA reads TGTGCCAGCAGCTTAGTGGCAGGGGTGGGAACTGAAGCTTTCTTT. It codes for CASSLVAGVGTEAFF. Complete variable domain (other parts from reference TRBV11-2 and TRBJ1-1): EAGVAQSPRYKIIEKRQSVAFWCNPISGHATLYWYQQILGQGPKLLIQFQNNGVVDDSQLPKDRFSAERLKGVDSTLKIQPAKLEDSAVYLCASSLVAGVGTEAFFGQGTRLTVV.

The chain carries TRBV18 and TRBJ2-1; 10 nucleotides agree with TRBD2. This CDR3 comprises 14 residues. J was trimmed by 15 bases and V by 3 bases; bases with no gene match: 11. Germline assignment: CDR1 KGHSH and CDR2 LQKENI. The CDR3 DNA follows: TGTGCCAGCTCACCGGAGATTGCTAGCGGGAGCGCGTTCTTC. This codes for CASSPEIASGSAFF.

The chain couples TRBV29-1 to TRBJ2-3, with 7 nucleotides matching TRBD2. The CDR3 spans 14 residues. Germline V gives CDR1 SQVTM, CDR2 ANQGSEA. Trimming removed 3 bases from V and 9 bases from J; junction bases left unmatched: 12. CDR3 coding DNA: TGCAGCGTTGACGGTGGGAGGGTTGTATGGACGCAGTATTTT. Its translation is CSVDGGRVVWTQYF.

The rearrangement uses TRBV9 and TRBJ2-3; 11 nucleotides line up with TRBD2. Germline V gene data show CDR1 as SGDLS and CDR2 as YYNGEE. The V segment lost 4 bases and the J segment 7 bases; nucleotides outside the gene matches: 14. The CDR3 runs 17 residues. Written as DNA, the CDR3 is TGTGCCAGCAGCCCTACCGGGACTAGCGGAGGGTTGAATACGCAGTATTTT. Translated: CASSPTGTSGGLNTQYF.

The chain combines TRBV2 with TRBJ2-2, with D maybe TRBD2 (5 bases). V was clipped by 7 bases and J by 2 bases, with 14 bases between them. This CDR3 contains 15 residues. The germline V gene encodes CDR1 SNHLY and CDR2 FYNNEI. The CDR3 loop reads CASIGNSINTGELFF. CDR3 in DNA: TGTGCCAGCATCGGGAACTCCATAAACACCGGGGAGCTGTTTTTT.

The V call is TRBV11-1, the J call TRBJ2-3; D may be TRBD1 or TRBD2 (5 bases each). V was shortened by 1 base and J by 4 bases, with 12 bases between the two germline ends. The CDR3 totals 15 residues. The germline CDR1 and CDR2 sequences are SGHAT and FQDESV (reference sequence). The CDR3 DNA follows: TGTGCCAGCAGCTTAGGAGGGGCCAGGCCAGATACGCAGTATTTT. Its translation: CASSLGGARPDTQYF.

The V call is TRBV4-2, the J call TRBJ1-2; 8 positions match TRBD1. The CDR3 consists of 16 residues. V shed 4 bases, J shed 4 bases, and the junction held 11 bases outside the gene matches. CDR1 is LGHNA, CDR2 YNFKEQ, per germline. CDR3 DNA: TGTGCCAGCAGCCGAGACTCAGGGGGCGGCGGCTATGGCTACACCTTC. This encodes CASSRDSGGGGYGYTF.

This clone came up a few times. V usage is TRBV28 and J usage is TRBJ1-5; tentative D call: TRBD1 (5 bases). The CDR3 totals 14 residues. The germline V gene encodes CDR1 MDHEN and CDR2 SYDVKM. Trimming cost V 6 bases and J 3 bases, with 12 bases left between them. The CDR3 spells CASRSGHFNQPQHF. The CDR3 region has the DNA TGTGCCAGCAGGTCTGGACACTTCAATCAGCCCCAGCATTTT.

The chain is built from TRBV7-3 and TRBJ2-5; 7 nucleotides match TRBD1. V dropped 0 bases and J dropped 1; count of bases not matched to a gene: 2. The CDR3 consists of 15 residues. The germline V gene encodes CDR1 SGHTA and CDR2 FQGTGA. The chain's CDR3 is CASSLTDRAQETQYF. The CDR3 region has the DNA TGTGCCAGCAGCTTAACCGACAGGGCCCAAGAGACCCAGTACTTC.

A remark on this clone: This same CDR3 is encoded by further DNA sequences in the sample. The V gene is TRBV30, the J gene TRBJ1-3; no clear D. Trimming took 2 bases from V and 0 from J, leaving 2 bases between them. CDR1 and CDR2 (germline): GTSNPN, SVGIG (reference sequence). The CDR3 consists of 12 residues. DNA of the CDR3: TGTGCCTGGAGTCCCTCTGGAAACACCATATATTTT. Amino acids: CAWSPSGNTIYF. The whole variable domain, filled in from reference TRBV30 and TRBJ1-3, reads SQTIHQWPATLVQPVGSPLSLECTVEGTSNPNLYWYRQAAGRGLQLLFYSVGIGQISSEVPQNLSASRPQDRQFILSSKKLLLSDSGFYLCAWSPSGNTIYFGEGSWLTVV.

The chain links TRBV29-1 to TRBJ2-5; D is tentatively TRBD1 or TRBD2 (6 bases each). Germline assignment: CDR1 SQVTM and CDR2 ANQGSEA. The CDR3 covers 13 residues. Trimming stripped 2 bases from V and 5 bases from J, with 12 bases between. The CDR3 coding sequence is TGCAGCGTTGAAAGGGGGGCTTGGGAGACCCAGTACTTC. Translating it yields CSVERGAWETQYF.